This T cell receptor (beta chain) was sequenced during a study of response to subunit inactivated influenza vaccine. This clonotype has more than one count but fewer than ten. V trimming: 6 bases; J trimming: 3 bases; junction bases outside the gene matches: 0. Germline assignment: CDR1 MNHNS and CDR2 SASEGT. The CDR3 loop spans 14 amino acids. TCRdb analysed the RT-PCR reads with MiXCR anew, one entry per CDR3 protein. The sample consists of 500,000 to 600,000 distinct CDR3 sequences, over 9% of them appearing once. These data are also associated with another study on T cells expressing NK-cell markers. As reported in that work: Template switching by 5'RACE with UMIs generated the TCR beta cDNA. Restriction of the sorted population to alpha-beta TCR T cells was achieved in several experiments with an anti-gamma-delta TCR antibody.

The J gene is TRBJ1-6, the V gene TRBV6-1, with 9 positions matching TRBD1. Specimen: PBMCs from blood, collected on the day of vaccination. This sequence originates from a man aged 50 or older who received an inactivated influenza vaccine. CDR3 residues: CASRDRGYNSPLHF. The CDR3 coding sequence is TGTGCCAGCAGGGACAGGGGCTATAATTCACCCCTCCACTTT.